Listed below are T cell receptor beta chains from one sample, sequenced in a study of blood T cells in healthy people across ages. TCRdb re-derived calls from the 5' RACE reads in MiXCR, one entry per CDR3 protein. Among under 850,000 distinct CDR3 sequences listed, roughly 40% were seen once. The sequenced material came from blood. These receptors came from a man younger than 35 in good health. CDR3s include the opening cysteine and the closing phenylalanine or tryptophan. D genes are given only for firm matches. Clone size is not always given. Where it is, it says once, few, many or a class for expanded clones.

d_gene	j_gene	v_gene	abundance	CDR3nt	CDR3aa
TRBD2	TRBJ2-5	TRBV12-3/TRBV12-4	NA	TGTGCCAGCAGTTATTCGCTAGCGGTCCAAGAGACCCAGTACTTC	CASSYSLAVQETQYF
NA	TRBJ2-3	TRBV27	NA	TGTGCCAGCAGTGGGTTGCCCACAGATACGCAGTATTTT	CASSGLPTDTQYF
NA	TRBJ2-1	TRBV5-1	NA	TGCGCCAGCAGCTTGGATGGGTCCCCGAATGAGCAGTTCTTC	CASSLDGSPNEQFF
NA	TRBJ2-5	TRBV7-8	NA	TGTGCCAGCAGCTTAGCGGGGGATCGGGAGACCCAGTACTTC	CASSLAGDRETQYF
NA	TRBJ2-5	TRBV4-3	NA	TGCGCCAGCAGCCAAGATTGGAGTTACCCTAATGAGCAGTACTTC	CASSQDWSYPNEQYF
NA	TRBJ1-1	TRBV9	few	TGTGCCAGCAGCGTAGAGAACAATTGGGGCACTGAAGCTTTCTTT	CASSVENNWGTEAFF
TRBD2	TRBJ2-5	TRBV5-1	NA	TGCGCCAGCAGCTTGAAGGGGATAGCGGGACTTCAAGAGACCCAGTACTTC	CASSLKGIAGLQETQYF
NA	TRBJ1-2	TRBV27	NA	TGTGCCAGCAGGAAATCGGACACCGATGGCTACACCTTC	CASRKSDTDGYTF
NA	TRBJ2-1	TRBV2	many	TGTGCCAGCAGTGGGGGGGGCAGCCACAATGAGCAGTTCTTC	CASSGGGSHNEQFF
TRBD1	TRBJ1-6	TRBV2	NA	TGTGCCAGCAGGGCTGGCCAGGGGGTATTGGGTTCACCCCTCCACTTT	CASRAGQGVLGSPLHF
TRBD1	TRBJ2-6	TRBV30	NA	TGTGCCGGGACAGGGGCGGTTGGGGCCAACGTCCTGACTTTC	CAGTGAVGANVLTF
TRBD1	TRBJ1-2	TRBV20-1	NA	TGCAGTGCTAGAAGAAAACAGGGGAGGCATGCCTACACCTTC	CSARRKQGRHAYTF
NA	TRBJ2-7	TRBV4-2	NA	TGTGCCAGCAGCCAAGGGGGGATGAGCTCCTACAATGAGCAGTACTTC	CASSQGGMSSYNEQYF
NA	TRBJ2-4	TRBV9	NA	TGTGCCAGCAGCGTCGGGACGGTACCTGCCAAAAACATTCAGTACTTC	CASSVGTVPAKNIQYF
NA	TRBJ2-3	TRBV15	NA	TGTGCCACCAGCAGAGTCAGGGCGGGGGATACGCAGTATTTT	CATSRVRAGDTQYF
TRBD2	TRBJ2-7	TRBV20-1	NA	TGCAGTGCTAGAGGATCAGCGGGGGACTACTACGAGCAGTACTTC	CSARGSAGDYYEQYF
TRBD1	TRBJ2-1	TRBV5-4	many	TGTGCCAGCAGCTTACGGACAGGGGGTACCGATGAGCAGTTCTTC	CASSLRTGGTDEQFF
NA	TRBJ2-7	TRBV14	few	TGTGCCAGCAGCCAAGGGGCAGGCCGACCTTACGAGCAGTACTTC	CASSQGAGRPYEQYF
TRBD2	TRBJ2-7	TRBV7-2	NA	TGTGCCAGCAGCCTCCAGAGGCCTAGCGGGTCCTACAATGAGCAGTACTTC	CASSLQRPSGSYNEQYF
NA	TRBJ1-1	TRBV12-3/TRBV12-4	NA	TGTGCCAGCAGCCGGGACATTACTGAAGCTTTCTTT	CASSRDITEAFF
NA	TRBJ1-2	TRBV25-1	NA	TGTGCCAGCAGTAGTCGAGGATATAACTATGGCTACACCTTC	CASSSRGYNYGYTF
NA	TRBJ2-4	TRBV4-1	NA	TGCGCCAGCAGCCAAGATAGGAACCGGGACATTCAGTACTTC	CASSQDRNRDIQYF
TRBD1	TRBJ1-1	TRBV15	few	TGTGCCACCAGCAGCAGGTTGAAGCTGGACAGGGGGCGTCTGACTGAAGCTTTCTTT	CATSSRLKLDRGRLTEAFF
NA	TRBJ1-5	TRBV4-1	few	TGCGCCAGCAGCCCCCAAGGGCATATAAATCAGCCCCAGCATTTT	CASSPQGHINQPQHF
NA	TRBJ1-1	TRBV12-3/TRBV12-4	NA	TGTGCCACCACCGGAGGGGGGACCATGAACACTGAAGCTTTCTTT	CATTGGGTMNTEAFF